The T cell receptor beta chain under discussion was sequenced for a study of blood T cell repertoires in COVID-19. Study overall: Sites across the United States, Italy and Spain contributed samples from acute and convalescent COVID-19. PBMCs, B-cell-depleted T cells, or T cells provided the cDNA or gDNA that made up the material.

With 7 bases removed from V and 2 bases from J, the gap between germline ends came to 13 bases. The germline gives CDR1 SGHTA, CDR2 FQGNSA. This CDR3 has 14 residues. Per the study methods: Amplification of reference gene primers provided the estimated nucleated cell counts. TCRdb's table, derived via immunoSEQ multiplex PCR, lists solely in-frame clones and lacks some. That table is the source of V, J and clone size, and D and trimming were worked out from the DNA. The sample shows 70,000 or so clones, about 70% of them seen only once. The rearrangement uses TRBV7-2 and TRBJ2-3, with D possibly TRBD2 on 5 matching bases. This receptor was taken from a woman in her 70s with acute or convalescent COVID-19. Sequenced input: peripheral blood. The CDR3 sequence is CASNYGVSTDTQYF. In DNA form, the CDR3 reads TGTGCCAGCAATTACGGGGTTTCCACAGATACGCAGTATTTT.